This T cell receptor beta chain was documented in a study of blood T cells in healthy people across ages. The study's findings and limits: In older individuals, TCR beta diversity per million T cells was lower, falling roughly linearly with age. Not knowing donor CMV status may have confounded expanded clonotype changes.

The CDR3 sequence is 15 residues long. The germline V gene has CDR1 SEHNR and CDR2 FQNEAQ (reference sequence). Trimming stripped 5 bases from V and 3 bases from J, with 16 bases between. About 10 milliliters of peripheral blood were drawn from each donor. Using a J-beta primer mix together with a sample-barcoded 5' primer, a second PCR was run for roughly 6 to 12 cycles. Each CDR3 protein is one row after TCRdb ran MiXCR on the 5' RACE reads. In the table there are 850,000 to 950,000 distinct CDR3 sequences, around 28% of which are singletons. To note about this clonotype: No antigen is known for it.

Material for sequencing was blood. This TCR was recovered from a woman older than 75 in good health. The J gene is TRBJ1-1, the V gene TRBV7-9; D unresolved. CDR3 residues: CASSPLKGEDTEAFF. CDR3 DNA: TGTGCCAGCAGCCCCCTGAAGGGAGAGGACACTGAAGCTTTCTTT.